The 11 T cell receptor beta chains reported below all come from one sample, sequenced in a study of beta chain features in type 1 diabetes. General study points: When Type 1 diabetes patients were examined, their TCRB CDR3s proved moderately but significantly shorter in all four CD4+ subsets.

Reverse transcribing all isolated RNA meant expressed TCRB transcripts were sequenced. The method was immunoSEQ multiplex PCR; TCRdb's version includes in-frame clones alone and lacks a portion of them. In the table there are about 150,000 clones, around a tenth of which are singletons. Antigen specificity for these receptors is unknown. Sequenced input: central memory CD4+ T cells from blood. The receptors were sampled from a man aged 30-40 years with type 1 diabetes.

This chain links TRBV4-3 with TRBJ2-5; 9 nucleotides align to TRBD2. CDR3 size: 16 residues. Germline V gives CDR1 LGHNA, CDR2 YSLEER. With V trimmed by 1 base and J by 4 bases, 7 bases remained unmatched. The CDR3 is CASSQGNSGSLETQYF. The CDR3 DNA reads TGCGCCAGCAGCCAAGGGAATAGCGGGAGTCTAGAGACCCAGTACTTC.

This rearrangement joins TRBV19 to TRBJ2-6; 7 bases line up with TRBD1. The junction had 6 bases not matched to a gene; V was cut back by 8 bases and J by 2 bases. The length of the CDR3 is 15 residues. The germline CDR1 and CDR2 sequences are LNHDA and SQIVND (reference sequence). The CDR3 spells CASADRVAGANVLTF. CDR3 DNA sequence: TGTGCCAGTGCTGACAGGGTAGCTGGGGCCAACGTCCTGACTTTC.

A few counts support this clone. The CDR3 reads CASSGAAGGTEEQYF. The CDR3 nucleotides are TGTGCCAGCAGTGGAGCAGCGGGAGGGACGGAGGAGCAGTACTTC. The chain employs TRBV25-1 and TRBJ2-7; 10 bases are shared with TRBD2. CDR3 size: 15 residues. CDR1 is MGHDK and CDR2 is SYGVNS in the germline V gene. The junction had 10 bases not matched to a gene; V was cut back by 4 bases and J by 7 bases.

The chain couples TRBV28 to TRBJ1-2; D perhaps matches TRBD1 (6 bases). The germline V and J ends were trimmed by 6 bases and 7 bases, with 24 bases remaining between them. CDR1 is MDHEN and CDR2 is SYDVKM in the germline V gene. The CDR3 extends over 16 amino acids. This CDR3 is CASSTPARGSIVGYTF. The CDR3 DNA follows: TGTGCCAGCAGCACGCCCGCCAGGGGTAGTATTGTTGGCTACACCTTC.

The sample holds a few counts of this clone. The chain carries TRBV5-1 and TRBJ2-3; 10 bases are a match to TRBD2. This CDR3 has 17 residues. Trimming took 0 bases from V and 3 from J; bases not matched to a gene: 7. Germline V gives CDR1 SGHRS, CDR2 YFSETQ. The CDR3 reads CASSLAPSGSGTDTQYF. The CDR3 DNA follows: TGCGCCAGCAGCTTGGCTCCTAGCGGGAGCGGAACAGATACGCAGTATTTT. Combining the CDR3 with reference TRBV5-1 and TRBJ2-3 gives the whole variable domain KAGVTQTPRYLIKTRGQQVTLSCSPISGHRSVSWYQQTPGQGLQFLFEYFSETQRNKGNFPGRFSGRQFSNSRSEMNVSTLELGDSALYLCASSLAPSGSGTDTQYFGPGTRLTVL.

This clone was observed many times. J is TRBJ2-1 and V is TRBV7-2, with 7 bases fitting TRBD1. The CDR3 consists of 15 residues. Germline CDR1 reads SGHTA; CDR2 reads FQGNSA. V shed 5 bases, J shed 4 bases, and the junction held 8 bases outside the gene matches. The CDR3 DNA follows: TGTGCCAGCAGCGTAGACAGGGTCCGGTACAATGAGCAGTTCTTC. It is translated as CASSVDRVRYNEQFF.

This clone occurred a few times. The CDR3 nucleotides read TGTGCCAGCAGTCTTCGCGGGGGATCCAATCAGCCCCAGCATTTT. Protein: CASSLRGGSNQPQHF. J is TRBJ1-5 and V is TRBV28; D is perhaps TRBD1 (5 bases). The CDR3 sequence is 15 residues long. V shed 5 bases and J shed 3 bases, with 14 bases lying between them. Looked up from germline, CDR1 is MDHEN and CDR2 is SYDVKM.

This clone has just a few counts. The same CDR3 is also encoded by other DNA sequences in this sample. This chain links TRBV18 with TRBJ2-7; 7 nucleotides line up with TRBD1. The CDR3 totals 15 residues. Unmatched junction bases numbered 7, after V lost 3 bases and J lost 2 bases. CDR1 is KGHSH and CDR2 is LQKENI in the germline V gene. CDR3 sequence (DNA): TGTGCCAGCTCACCCCTCGCAGGGGGTGCCTACGAGCAGTACTTC. Its translation: CASSPLAGGAYEQYF.

This clone was observed a handful of times. The chain links TRBV29-1 to TRBJ2-1; D not resolved. Trimming took off 8 bases at V and 2 bases at J, with 13 bases between the two ends. Germline V CDR1 and CDR2: SQVTM, ANQGSEA. The CDR3 has 13 residues. CDR3 DNA: TGCAGCTCATTCGCGACACCCTACAATGAGCAGTTCTTC. Translation gives CSSFATPYNEQFF.

This clone was recorded at least ten times. The chain recombines TRBV5-6 with TRBJ2-7; D not resolved. Trimming pared 0 bases from V and 4 bases from J, leaving 11 bases between. The CDR3 contains 14 residues. The germline V gene encodes CDR1 SGHDT and CDR2 YYEEEE. CDR3: CASSLGRPSYEQYF. The CDR3, as DNA: TGTGCCAGCAGCTTGGGCAGGCCTTCGTACGAGCAGTACTTC.

This clone occurred a few times. The V call is TRBV10-2, the J call TRBJ2-1; D remains ambiguous. CDR1 is WSHSY and CDR2 is SAAADI in the germline V gene. CDR3 length: 10 amino acids. V lost 8 bases and J 10 bases, leaving 9 bases between the germline ends. Written as DNA, the CDR3 is TGCGCCAGCGCGGCGGCGGAGCAGTTCTTC. This codes for CASAAAEQFF.